This T cell receptor (beta chain) emerged from a study of T cells in Graves' hyperthyroidism and ophthalmopathy. Per the germline V gene, CDR1 is SGHVS and CDR2 is FQNEAQ. V lost 5 bases and J lost 3; bases outside the gene matches: 9. The CDR3 is 16 residues long. A lack of ophthalmopathy progression within 18 months defined stable Graves' hyperthyroidism. Diagnoses used clinical symptoms, serum thyroxine and TRAb, thyroid ultrasound and orbital computed tomography. This clonotype was recorded a few times. Researchers took RNA transcripts and amplified the TCR beta CDR3 regions from them. When the TCR CDR3 underwent first-round RT-PCR, the HTBI primer set was used. Using its own MiXCR run on the multiplex PCR reads, TCRdb lists one record per CDR3 protein. The sample gives some 600,000 distinct CDR3 sequences, under 60% of which show up once; about 7.9% is in the top ten.

Material for sequencing was peripheral blood or thyroid tissue (not recorded which). This clonotype originated in a young woman with Graves' hyperthyroidism. This rearrangement joins TRBV7-8 to TRBJ1-1, with 10 bases lining up with TRBD1. The DNA for the CDR3 is TGTGCCAGCAGCCAAGGGACAGGGGAATGGCACACTGAAGCTTTCTTT. As protein: CASSQGTGEWHTEAFF.